Below, one T cell receptor beta chain is given with its context. This sample is part of a study of cytomegalovirus exposure and HLA in healthy donors. V trimming: 0 bases; J trimming: 6 bases; junction bases outside the gene matches: 7. From germline, CDR1 is SGHRS and CDR2 YFSETQ. The CDR3 contains 17 residues. Sequencing used immunoSEQ multiplex PCR; TCRdb keeps in-frame clones, though not all of them. This sample carries approximately 82,000 clones, roughly 96% of them seen once, and the ten largest clones take approximately 0.69%. This TCR derives from a woman younger than 35 in good health and CMV-seronegative. The sequencing input was PBMCs. The V and J genes are TRBV5-1 and TRBJ2-2, with 11 bases fitting TRBD2. As DNA, the CDR3 is TGCGCCAGCAGCTTGGTGGTCATTAGCGGGAGGGCCGGGGAGCTGTTTTTT. It encodes CASSLVVISGRAGELFF.